The entry below gives a single TCR beta chain sequence along with its context. This sample stems from a study of blood T cell repertoires in COVID-19. Across the whole study: The United States, Italy and Spain were the sources of the acute and convalescent COVID-19 samples.

V was pared by 0 bases and J by 6 bases, with 12 bases of the junction left unmatched. CDR1 is SGDLS, CDR2 YYNGEE, per germline. The CDR3 extends over 17 amino acids. Original methodology: Scientists estimated how many nucleated cells there were by amplifying reference gene primers. The repertoire was sequenced with immunoSEQ multiplex PCR; TCRdb's copy has only in-frame clones and lacks some. V and J calls and clone size come straight from that table; D and trimming were deduced from the DNA. The table shows fewer than 25,000 clones, with less than 95% occurring only once. This sequence joins TRBV9 and TRBJ1-1, with 9 bases identical to TRBD1. This TCR was recovered from a man in his 70s with acute or convalescent COVID-19. Sequenced material: peripheral blood. The CDR3 coding sequence is TGTGCCAGCAGCGTAGATGGTGGGACAGGGTCAAGGCCTGAAGCTTTCTTT. Translating it yields CASSVDGGTGSRPEAFF.